This is a list of T cell receptor beta chains from one sample in a study of beta chain features in type 1 diabetes. The repertoire was sequenced with immunoSEQ multiplex PCR; TCRdb's copy has only in-frame clones and lacks some. The table records roughly 340,000 clones, around an eighth of them present only once. The sample taken for sequencing was naive CD4+ T cells from blood. These TCRs come from a young woman with type 1 diabetes. CDR3s include the opening cysteine and the closing phenylalanine or tryptophan. The order of the fields is J gene, V gene, D gene, clone size, CDR3 protein, CDR3 DNA. The D gene is left open where the match is weak. A clone size is listed for some rows: how often the clone was seen (once, few, many), or a class if it is expanded.

J gene: TRBJ2-7; V gene: TRBV30; D gene: .; clone size: .; CDR3 protein: CAWVAGTTYEQYF; CDR3 DNA: TGTGCCTGGGTTGCCGGGACAACTTACGAGCAGTACTTC
J gene: TRBJ2-1; V gene: TRBV7-9; D gene: TRBD1; clone size: .; CDR3 protein: CASPGDRGNNEQFF; CDR3 DNA: TGTGCCAGCCCGGGGGACAGGGGCAACAATGAGCAGTTCTTC
J gene: TRBJ2-7; V gene: TRBV7-2; D gene: .; clone size: .; CDR3 protein: CASSLIGAGANEQYF; CDR3 DNA: TGTGCCAGCAGCTTAATTGGTGCGGGGGCGAACGAGCAGTACTTC
J gene: TRBJ2-6; V gene: TRBV5-4; D gene: .; clone size: few; CDR3 protein: CASSLAGQSSGANVLTF; CDR3 DNA: TGTGCCAGCAGCTTGGCGGGACAAAGCTCTGGGGCCAACGTCCTGACTTTC
J gene: TRBJ1-1; V gene: TRBV2; D gene: .; clone size: few; CDR3 protein: CATRQNMNTEAFF; CDR3 DNA: TGTGCCACCCGACAGAACATGAACACTGAAGCTTTCTTT
J gene: TRBJ2-6; V gene: TRBV5-5; D gene: .; clone size: .; CDR3 protein: CASSLFTRRTGANVLTF; CDR3 DNA: TGTGCCAGCAGCCTTTTTACACGGCGGACTGGGGCCAACGTCCTGACTTTC
J gene: TRBJ2-7; V gene: TRBV14; D gene: .; clone size: few; CDR3 protein: CASSQAGTQRGEQYF; CDR3 DNA: TGTGCCAGCAGCCAAGCAGGGACACAGAGGGGGGAGCAGTACTTC
J gene: TRBJ1-2; V gene: TRBV7-9; D gene: .; clone size: .; CDR3 protein: CASSEGVVYGYTF; CDR3 DNA: TGTGCCAGTTCCGAGGGGGTCGTTTATGGCTACACCTTC
J gene: TRBJ1-1; V gene: TRBV19; D gene: .; clone size: once; CDR3 protein: CASSGDTLNTEAFF; CDR3 DNA: TGTGCCAGTAGCGGGGACACACTGAACACTGAAGCTTTCTTT
J gene: TRBJ2-5; V gene: TRBV6-6; D gene: TRBD2; clone size: .; CDR3 protein: CASSVGTTQETQYF; CDR3 DNA: TGTGCCAGCAGTGTAGGGACTACACAAGAGACCCAGTACTTC
J gene: TRBJ2-2; V gene: TRBV28; D gene: TRBD2; clone size: few; CDR3 protein: CASDTAGVITGELFF; CDR3 DNA: TGTGCCAGCGATACAGCGGGAGTGATCACCGGGGAGCTGTTTTTT
J gene: TRBJ1-2; V gene: TRBV21-1; D gene: .; clone size: .; CDR3 protein: CASSIRQHTHYGYTF; CDR3 DNA: TGTGCCAGCAGCATAAGACAGCACACACACTATGGCTACACCTTC
J gene: TRBJ2-1; V gene: TRBV30; D gene: TRBD2; clone size: .; CDR3 protein: CAWSETSGSWGEQFF; CDR3 DNA: TGTGCCTGGAGCGAAACTAGCGGGAGTTGGGGTGAGCAGTTCTTC
J gene: TRBJ1-4; V gene: TRBV19; D gene: .; clone size: .; CDR3 protein: CASSLGEAKLFF; CDR3 DNA: TGTGCCAGTAGCCTGGGGGAGGCCAAACTGTTTTTT
J gene: TRBJ2-5; V gene: TRBV25-1; D gene: TRBD1; clone size: .; CDR3 protein: CASKGQQETQYF; CDR3 DNA: TGTGCCAGCAAGGGACAGCAAGAGACCCAGTACTTC
J gene: TRBJ2-7; V gene: TRBV7-9; D gene: .; clone size: few; CDR3 protein: CASSRRRRDEQYF; CDR3 DNA: TGTGCCAGCAGCCGACGTCGGCGGGACGAGCAGTACTTC
J gene: TRBJ2-7; V gene: TRBV18; D gene: .; clone size: few; CDR3 protein: CASSPVLASHEQYF; CDR3 DNA: TGTGCCAGCTCACCAGTACTAGCTTCCCACGAGCAGTACTTC
J gene: TRBJ1-6; V gene: TRBV5-1; D gene: .; clone size: .; CDR3 protein: CASSYSDNSPLHF; CDR3 DNA: TGCGCCAGCAGCTATAGTGATAATTCACCCCTCCACTTT
J gene: TRBJ2-1; V gene: TRBV9; D gene: .; clone size: .; CDR3 protein: CASSVGLPGVNEQFF; CDR3 DNA: TGTGCCAGCAGCGTAGGGCTTCCCGGGGTAAATGAGCAGTTCTTC
J gene: TRBJ2-7; V gene: TRBV5-4; D gene: .; clone size: .; CDR3 protein: CASSLGPGDEQYF; CDR3 DNA: TGTGCCAGCAGCTTGGGGCCCGGGGACGAGCAGTACTTC
J gene: TRBJ2-7; V gene: TRBV6-6; D gene: .; clone size: .; CDR3 protein: CASSYGPNEQEQYF; CDR3 DNA: TGTGCCAGCAGTTACGGCCCGAATGAACAGGAGCAGTACTTC
J gene: TRBJ2-5; V gene: TRBV7-2; D gene: .; clone size: few; CDR3 protein: CASSRTGYQETQYF; CDR3 DNA: TGTGCCAGCAGCCGAACGGGGTATCAAGAGACCCAGTACTTC
J gene: TRBJ1-6; V gene: TRBV10-3; D gene: TRBD1; clone size: .; CDR3 protein: CAISEDRVSPLHF; CDR3 DNA: TGTGCCATCAGTGAGGACAGGGTTTCACCCCTCCACTTT
J gene: TRBJ2-5; V gene: TRBV28; D gene: .; clone size: few; CDR3 protein: CASSLWREETQYF; CDR3 DNA: TGTGCCAGCAGTTTATGGAGGGAAGAGACCCAGTACTTC
J gene: TRBJ2-1; V gene: TRBV5-1; D gene: .; clone size: .; CDR3 protein: CASSPGLQTYSYNEQFF; CDR3 DNA: TGCGCCAGCAGCCCAGGACTACAAACTTACTCCTACAATGAGCAGTTCTTC
J gene: TRBJ2-3; V gene: TRBV19; D gene: .; clone size: few; CDR3 protein: CASSIDRGDTQYF; CDR3 DNA: TGTGCCAGTAGTATAGATCGTGGCGATACGCAGTATTTT
J gene: TRBJ2-5; V gene: TRBV28; D gene: .; clone size: .; CDR3 protein: CASSMGLPRGETQYF; CDR3 DNA: TGTGCCAGCAGTATGGGACTGCCTCGCGGGGAGACCCAGTACTTC